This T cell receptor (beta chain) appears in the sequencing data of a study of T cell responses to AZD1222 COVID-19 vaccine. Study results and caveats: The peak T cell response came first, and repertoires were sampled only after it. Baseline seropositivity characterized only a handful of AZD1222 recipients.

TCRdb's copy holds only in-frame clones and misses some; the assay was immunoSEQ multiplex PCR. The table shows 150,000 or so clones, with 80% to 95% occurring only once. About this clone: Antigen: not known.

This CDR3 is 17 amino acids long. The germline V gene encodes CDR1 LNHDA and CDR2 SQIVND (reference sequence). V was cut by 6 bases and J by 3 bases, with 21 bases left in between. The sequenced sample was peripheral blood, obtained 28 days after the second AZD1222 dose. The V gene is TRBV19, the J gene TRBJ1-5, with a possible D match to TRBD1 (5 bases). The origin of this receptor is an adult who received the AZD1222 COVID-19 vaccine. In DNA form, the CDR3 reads TGTGCCAGTAGGAGACTGACGGCTTTGGGGGACAATCAGCCCCAGCATTTT. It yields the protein CASRRLTALGDNQPQHF.